This section outlines one TCR beta chain sequence together with its context. Its antigen has not been determined. This likely comes from a read error, as the CDR3 has no conserved phenylalanine or tryptophan at its end. This sample was taken from a study of molecular identifiers for immune sequencing clone quantification listed by TCRdb under 2018. About the full investigation: For a replicate experiment, the RNA from either 20,000 or 100,000 naive CD8 T cells was divided into five aliquots, and four of those aliquots went on to sequencing. The study was a methods study using CD8 T cells to benchmark molecular-identifier clustering-based TCR repertoire sequencing (MIDCIRS) and TCR RNA copy counting. What the authors observed across the whole study: Around 2.8 recovered TCR RNA copies per cell were obtained by modeling, versus about 10 by digital PCR, implying a capture efficiency of about 30%. Highly expanded clone sizes could be underestimated because identical TCR molecules may share a barcode. A single cell's worth of spiked-in Jurkat TCR RNA was reported detectable even among one million naive CD8 T cells. In CMV-specific effector cells, over 99% of molecules were held by clones above 20 RNA copies, whereas under 1% of molecules were held by such clones in naive cells. When barcode sub-clustering was left out, chimeric consensus sequences inflated TCR diversity, with chimeras reaching as high as 47%. The naive libraries included spiked-in Jurkat TCR RNA (approximately 11 copies' worth), and this RNA is not part of the donor repertoire.

Libraries of naive CD8 T cells were built from around 20,000 to 990,000 sorted cells, with 10%, 30% or 50% of the purified RNA used. On a BD FACSAria II, naive CD8 T cells were FACS-sorted as CD8+CD4-CCR7+CD45RA+ and collected into RLT Plus buffer. Around 10 TCR copies' worth of Jurkat RNA were spiked into about 19,000-1,100,000 naive CD8 T cell samples to test detection sensitivity. CD8 T cells were enriched using RosetteSep CD8+ T Cell Enrichment Cocktail and Ficoll-Paque, and the enriched cells then underwent ACK red cell lysis. The method behind the library was PCR. TCRdb names NextSeq 500 as the instrument used. Bulk TCR libraries were prepared as previously described, using TCR primers listed in Table S5. The Qiagen AllPrep DNA/RNA kit was used to purify total RNA. Before analysis, reads from multiple sequencing runs of one library were combined. As for the authors' bioinformatics: Reads were retained only if the reads had an exact TCR constant sequence, and the retained reads were trimmed to 150 nt and grouped according to their 12-nt molecular barcodes. Within each barcode group, reads were sub-clustered at a 15% Levenshtein threshold, and quality-weighted consensus sequences were built per RNA molecule. Non-functional sequences were excluded, and lower-count sequences lying one edit away from another sequence were also excluded. Based on fitting two negative binomial distributions, any barcode sub-cluster with under 20% of the maximum read count was discarded. TCRdb cleaned the public reads at Q25 with fastp, built clones with MiXCR and kept in-frame beta chains. Identical CDR3 proteins give one entry, which carries the most common genes and DNA. The V and J calls reflect TCRdb's pipeline rather than the authors' work. The sample profile shows tens of thousands of distinct CDR3 sequences; more than 20% of them were found once. The ten largest clonotypes hold 0.7% to 0.8% of the sample.

CDR1 LGHNA and CDR2 YSLEER were looked up in the germline V gene. V was cut back by 0 bases and J by 3 bases, leaving a gap of 9 bases between them. The CDR3 contains 14 residues when both ends are counted. Just CDR3 DNA is preserved here, 42 bases in frame from base 1. Sequencing was performed on naive CD8+ T cells from blood, with Jurkat cell RNA spiked in. Taken with the paper, the label for cell subset or site translates to: FACS-sorted CD8+CD4-CCR7+CD45RA+ naive T cells. The rearranged segments are TRBV4-3 and TRBJ2-7; the D gene is not confidently resolved. The sequence came from a human donor in good health. Some libraries in this study had Jurkat cell RNA spiked in. The CDR3 reads as follows: CASSQDHGNYEQYY. The DNA sequence is given as TGCGCCAGCAGCCAAGATCATGGTAACTACGAGCAGTACTAC.